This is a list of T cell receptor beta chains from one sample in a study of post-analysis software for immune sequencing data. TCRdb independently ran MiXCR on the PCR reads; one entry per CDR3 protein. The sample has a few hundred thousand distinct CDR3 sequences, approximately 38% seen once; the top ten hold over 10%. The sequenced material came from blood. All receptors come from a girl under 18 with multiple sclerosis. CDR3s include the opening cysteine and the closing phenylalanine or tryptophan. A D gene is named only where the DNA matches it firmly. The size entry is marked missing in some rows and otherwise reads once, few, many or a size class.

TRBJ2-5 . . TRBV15 CATHNGGGETQYF TGTGCCACCCATAACGGGGGCGGGGAGACCCAGTACTTC
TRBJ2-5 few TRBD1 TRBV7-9 CASSLGAGGRWETQYF TGTGCCAGCAGCTTAGGTGCAGGGGGCAGGTGGGAGACCCAGTACTTC
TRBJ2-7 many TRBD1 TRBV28 CASRRLTGAEQYF TGTGCCAGCCGCCGACTGACAGGGGCCGAGCAGTACTTC
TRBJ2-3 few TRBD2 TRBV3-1 CASSQELAGGSLTDTQYF TGTGCCAGCAGCCAAGAACTAGCGGGGGGCTCTCTCACAGATACGCAGTATTTT
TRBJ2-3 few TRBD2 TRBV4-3 CASSQDPLNGGGDTQYF TGCGCCAGCAGCCAAGATCCGCTAAATGGGGGGGGGGATACGCAGTATTTT
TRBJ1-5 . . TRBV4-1 CASSQKPGTGLGGQPQHF TGCGCCAGCAGCCAAAAACCTGGGACCGGGTTGGGGGGGCAGCCCCAGCATTTT
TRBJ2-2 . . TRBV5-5 CASSSQGTNTGELFF TGTGCCAGCAGCTCACAGGGGACTAACACCGGGGAGCTGTTTTTT
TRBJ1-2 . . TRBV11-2 CASSLSPGGHGYTF TGTGCCAGCAGCTTAAGCCCCGGAGGGCATGGCTACACCTTC
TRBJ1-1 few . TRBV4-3 CASSQAGAMGETEAFF TGCGCCAGCAGCCAAGCGGGGGCGATGGGTGAAACTGAAGCTTTCTTT
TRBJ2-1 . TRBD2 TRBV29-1 CSVSGGYEQFF TGCAGCGTTTCCGGGGGGTATGAGCAGTTCTTC
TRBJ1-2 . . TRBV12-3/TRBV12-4 CASSLSYSGNYGYTF TGTGCCAGCAGTTTAAGTTACTCCGGGAACTATGGCTACACCTTC
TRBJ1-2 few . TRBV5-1 CASSLGGGANGYTF TGCGCCAGCAGCTTGGGGGGAGGAGCGAATGGCTACACCTTC
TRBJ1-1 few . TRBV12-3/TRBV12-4 CASSYHVGTEAFF TGTGCCAGCAGTTACCACGTAGGCACTGAAGCTTTCTTT
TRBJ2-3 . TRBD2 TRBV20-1 CSARDPGLATDTQYF TGCAGTGCTAGAGACCCGGGACTAGCCACAGATACGCAGTATTTT
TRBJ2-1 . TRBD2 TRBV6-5 CASSPGGLTYNEQFF TGTGCCAGCAGTCCGGGGGGGCTGACCTACAATGAGCAGTTCTTC
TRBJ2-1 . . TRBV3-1 CASSQLTGLAAEQFF TGTGCCAGCAGCCAGCTGACTGGGCTAGCTGCTGAGCAGTTCTTC
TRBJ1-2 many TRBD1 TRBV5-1 CASRPLDRAHGYTF TGCGCCAGCCGACCGCTTGACAGGGCCCATGGCTACACCTTC
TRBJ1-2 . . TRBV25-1 CASSPGPANYGYTF TGTGCCAGCAGTCCCGGACCGGCCAACTATGGCTACACCTTC
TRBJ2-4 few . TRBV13 CASRSSWAKNIQYF TGTGCCAGCAGGTCCAGCTGGGCCAAAAACATTCAGTACTTC
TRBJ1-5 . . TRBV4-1 CASSQDWEEPQHF TGCGCCAGCAGCCAAGATTGGGAGGAGCCCCAGCATTTT
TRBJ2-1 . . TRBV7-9 CASSPPGQGWLFF TGTGCCAGCAGCCCGCCGGGGCAGGGTTGGCTGTTCTTC